This T cell receptor (beta chain) was identified in a study of blood T cells in healthy people across ages. About the research overall: Capturing about one barcoded beta molecule per two T cells was achieved by template switching. Study results and caveats: Age advanced and TCR beta diversity per million T cells fell, roughly linearly.

With respect to this clonotype: Its antigen remains unidentified.

The CDR3 is made up of 15 amino acids. The ends were cut back, 6 bases at V and 3 bases at J, with 15 bases in the middle. Primers used in a second PCR of roughly 6 to 11 cycles were a sample-barcoded 5' primer and a J-beta primer mix. TCRdb independently ran MiXCR on the 5' RACE reads; one entry per CDR3 protein. The top ten hold roughly 24% of the sample, which has some 1.8 million distinct CDR3 sequences, around 40% seen once. The chain recombines TRBV12-3 or TRBV12-4 with TRBJ2-1, with TRBD2 as a possible D gene (6 bases). Sequencing was done on a sample of blood. This receptor was taken from a human donor in good health. DNA of the CDR3: TGTGCCAGCAGGAGTGGCGGGACCGTCTACAATGAGCAGTTCTTC. Its protein product is CASRSGGTVYNEQFF.